These 5 T cell receptor beta chains were sequenced from one sample in a study of T cells in Graves' hyperthyroidism and ophthalmopathy. Amplified TCR beta CDR3 regions derived from RNA transcripts. HTBI primers drove first-round RT-PCR of the TCR CDR3. TCRdb itself ran the multiplex PCR reads through MiXCR, one entry per CDR3 protein. Of fewer than 550,000 distinct CDR3 sequences listed, around a sixth are singletons. The sequenced sample consisted of blood. The receptor set was obtained from a woman between 18 and 30 years old with Graves' hyperthyroidism.

The chain combines TRBV5-1 with TRBJ2-7; 7 bases map to TRBD2. Per the germline V gene, CDR1 is SGHRS and CDR2 is YFSETQ. The CDR3 runs to 13 residues. J gave up 5 bases and V 3 bases, and 5 bases lay outside the gene matches. Written as DNA, the CDR3 is TGCGCCAGCAGCTCCGTCGGACTAGACGAGCAGTACTTC. This gives the protein CASSSVGLDEQYF.

This clonotype was observed a single time. The V and J genes are TRBV28 and TRBJ2-3; 14 nucleotides agree with TRBD2. The junction had 2 bases not matched to a gene; V was cut back by 4 bases and J by 2 bases. Germline V gives CDR1 MDHEN, CDR2 SYDVKM. The CDR3 totals 16 residues. CDR3 DNA: TGTGCCAGCAGTTGGGGACTAGCGGGAGCCACAGATACGCAGTATTTT. Translated, it gives CASSWGLAGATDTQYF.

This clonotype was observed at least ten times. The chain is built from TRBV6-1 and TRBJ2-3; D call uncertain. The CDR3 has 15 residues. Germline V CDR1 and CDR2: MNHNS, SASEGT. Trimming cost V 6 bases and J 0 bases, with 13 bases left between them. The CDR3: CASRSSSRSTDTQYF. CDR3 coding DNA: TGTGCCAGCAGGTCGAGCAGCCGGAGCACAGATACGCAGTATTTT.

The genes are TRBV29-1 and TRBJ1-2; the match to TRBD1 covers 7 bases. The CDR3 loop spans 15 amino acids. Germline CDR1 is SQVTM and CDR2 is ANQGSEA. V lost 6 bases to trimming and J lost 7 bases; unmatched junction nucleotides: 17. Here the CDR3 DNA reads TGCAGCGTAAACTCGCCGGGACAGAGCTCGCTTGGCTACACCTTC. It yields the protein CSVNSPGQSSLGYTF.

At least ten counts were recorded for this clonotype. The chain combines TRBV20-1 with TRBJ1-1; 9 nucleotides line up with TRBD1. This CDR3 is built from 12 residues. Germline V gene sequence: CDR1 DFQATT, CDR2 SNEGSKA (reference sequence). The J segment lost 7 bases and the V segment lost 6 bases, leaving 6 bases of the junction unmatched. CDR3 protein: CSAKRTGVEAFF. Written as DNA, the CDR3 is TGCAGTGCGAAGCGGACAGGGGTTGAAGCTTTCTTT.